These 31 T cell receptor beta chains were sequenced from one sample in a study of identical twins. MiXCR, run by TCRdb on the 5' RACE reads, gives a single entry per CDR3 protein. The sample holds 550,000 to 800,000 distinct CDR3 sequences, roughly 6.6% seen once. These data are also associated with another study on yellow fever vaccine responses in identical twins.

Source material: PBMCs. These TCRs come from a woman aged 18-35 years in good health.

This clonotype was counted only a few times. DNA of the CDR3: TGTGCCAGCAGTTCCCGGGACAGCATTTTCTACGAGCAGTACTTC. It translates to CASSSRDSIFYEQYF. This chain uses TRBV12-3 or TRBV12-4 with TRBJ2-7; 7 nucleotides agree with TRBD1. Trimming removed 4 bases from V and 3 bases from J; junction bases left unmatched: 9. The CDR3 sequence is 15 residues long.

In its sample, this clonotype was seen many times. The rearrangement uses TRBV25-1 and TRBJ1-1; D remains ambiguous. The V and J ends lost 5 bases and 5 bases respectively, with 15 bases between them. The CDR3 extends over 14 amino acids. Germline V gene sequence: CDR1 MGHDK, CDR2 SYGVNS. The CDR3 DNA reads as TGTGCCAGCAGTCACGGCCTCAGAGGGACTGAAGCTTTCTTT. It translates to CASSHGLRGTEAFF.

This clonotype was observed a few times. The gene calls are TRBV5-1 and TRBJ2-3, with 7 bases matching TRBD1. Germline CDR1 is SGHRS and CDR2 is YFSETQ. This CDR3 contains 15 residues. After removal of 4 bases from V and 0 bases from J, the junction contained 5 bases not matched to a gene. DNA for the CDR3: TGCGCCAGCAGCCCCCGGGACAGTAGCACAGATACGCAGTATTTT. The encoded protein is CASSPRDSSTDTQYF.

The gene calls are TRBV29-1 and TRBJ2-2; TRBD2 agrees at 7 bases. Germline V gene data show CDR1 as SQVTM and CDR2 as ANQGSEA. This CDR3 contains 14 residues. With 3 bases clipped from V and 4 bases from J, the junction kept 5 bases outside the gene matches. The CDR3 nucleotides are TGCAGCGTTGAGCGGGAGTGGGGCACCGGGGAGCTGTTTTTT. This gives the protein CSVEREWGTGELFF.

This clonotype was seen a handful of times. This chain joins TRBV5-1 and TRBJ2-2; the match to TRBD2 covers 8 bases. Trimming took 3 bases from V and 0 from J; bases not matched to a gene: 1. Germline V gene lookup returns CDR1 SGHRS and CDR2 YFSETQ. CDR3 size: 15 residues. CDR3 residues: CASSSSGPNTGELFF. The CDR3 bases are TGCGCCAGCAGCTCTAGCGGGCCGAACACCGGGGAGCTGTTTTTT.

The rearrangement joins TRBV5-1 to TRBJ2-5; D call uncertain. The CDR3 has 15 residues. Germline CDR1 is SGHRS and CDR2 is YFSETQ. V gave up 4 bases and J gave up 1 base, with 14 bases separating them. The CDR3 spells CASSVGNPLQETQYF. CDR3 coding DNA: TGCGCCAGCAGCGTGGGGAACCCGCTCCAAGAGACCCAGTACTTC. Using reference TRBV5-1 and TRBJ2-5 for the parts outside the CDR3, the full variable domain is KAGVTQTPRYLIKTRGQQVTLSCSPISGHRSVSWYQQTPGQGLQFLFEYFSETQRNKGNFPGRFSGRQFSNSRSEMNVSTLELGDSALYLCASSVGNPLQETQYFGPGTRLLVL.

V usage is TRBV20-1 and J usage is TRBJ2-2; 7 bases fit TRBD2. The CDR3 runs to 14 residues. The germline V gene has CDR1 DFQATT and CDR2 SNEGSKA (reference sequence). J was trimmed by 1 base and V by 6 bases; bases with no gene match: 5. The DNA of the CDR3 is TGCAGTGCCCCGGGACTAAAGAACACCGGGGAGCTGTTTTTT. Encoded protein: CSAPGLKNTGELFF.

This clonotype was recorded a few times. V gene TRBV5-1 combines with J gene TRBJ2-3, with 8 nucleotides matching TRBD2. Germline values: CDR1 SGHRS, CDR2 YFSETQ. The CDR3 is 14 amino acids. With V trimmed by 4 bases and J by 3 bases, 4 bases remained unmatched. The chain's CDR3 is CASSVIAGTDTQYF. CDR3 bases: TGCGCCAGCAGCGTGATAGCGGGAACAGATACGCAGTATTTT. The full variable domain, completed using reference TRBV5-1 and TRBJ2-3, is KAGVTQTPRYLIKTRGQQVTLSCSPISGHRSVSWYQQTPGQGLQFLFEYFSETQRNKGNFPGRFSGRQFSNSRSEMNVSTLELGDSALYLCASSVIAGTDTQYFGPGTRLTVL.

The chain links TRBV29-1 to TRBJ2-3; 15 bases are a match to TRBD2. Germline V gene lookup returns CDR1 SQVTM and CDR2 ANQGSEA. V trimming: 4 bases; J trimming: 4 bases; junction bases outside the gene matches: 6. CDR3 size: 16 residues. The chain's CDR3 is CSVGGLAGGRPDTQYF. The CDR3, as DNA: TGCAGCGTTGGGGGACTAGCGGGGGGCCGGCCAGATACGCAGTATTTT.

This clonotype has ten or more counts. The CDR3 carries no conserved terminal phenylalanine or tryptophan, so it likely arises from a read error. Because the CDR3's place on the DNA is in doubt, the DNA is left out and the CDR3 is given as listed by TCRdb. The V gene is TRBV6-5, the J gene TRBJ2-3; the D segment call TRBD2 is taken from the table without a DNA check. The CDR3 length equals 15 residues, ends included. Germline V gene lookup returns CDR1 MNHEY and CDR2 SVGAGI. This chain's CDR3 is CASSYSHGGALRVTA.

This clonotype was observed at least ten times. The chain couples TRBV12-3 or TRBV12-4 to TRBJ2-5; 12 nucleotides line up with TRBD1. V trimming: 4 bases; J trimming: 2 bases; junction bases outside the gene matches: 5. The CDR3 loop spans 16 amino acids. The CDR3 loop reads CASSSWDRGQQETQYF. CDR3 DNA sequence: TGTGCCAGCAGTTCATGGGACAGGGGGCAGCAAGAGACCCAGTACTTC.

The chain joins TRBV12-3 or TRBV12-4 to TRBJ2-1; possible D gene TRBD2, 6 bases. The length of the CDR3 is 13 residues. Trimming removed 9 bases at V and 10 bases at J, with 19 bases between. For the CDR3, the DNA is TGTGCCAGGGCGGGACTCCACAAAGGGGAGCAGTTCTTC. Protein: CARAGLHKGEQFF.

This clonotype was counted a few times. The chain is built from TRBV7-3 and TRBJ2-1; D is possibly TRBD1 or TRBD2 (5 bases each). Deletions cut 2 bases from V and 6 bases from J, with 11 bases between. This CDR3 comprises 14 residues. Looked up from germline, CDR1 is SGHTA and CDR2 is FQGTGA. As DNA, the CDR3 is TGTGCCAGCAGCTTATGGGGGAGTGCCAATGAGCAGTTCTTC. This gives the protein CASSLWGSANEQFF. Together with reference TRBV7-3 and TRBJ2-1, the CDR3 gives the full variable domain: GAGVSQTPSNKVTEKGKYVELRCDPISGHTALYWYRQSLGQGPEFLIYFQGTGAADDSGLPNDRFFAVRPEGSVSTLKIQRTERGDSAVYLCASSLWGSANEQFFGPGTRLTVL.

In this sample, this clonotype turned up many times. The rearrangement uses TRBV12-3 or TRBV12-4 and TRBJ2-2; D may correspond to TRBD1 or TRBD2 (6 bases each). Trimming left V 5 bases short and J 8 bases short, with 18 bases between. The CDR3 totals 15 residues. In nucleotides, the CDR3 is TGTGCCAGCAGTCCCGCTTCTCCGGGGGCTGGGGAGCTGTTTTTT. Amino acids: CASSPASPGAGELFF.

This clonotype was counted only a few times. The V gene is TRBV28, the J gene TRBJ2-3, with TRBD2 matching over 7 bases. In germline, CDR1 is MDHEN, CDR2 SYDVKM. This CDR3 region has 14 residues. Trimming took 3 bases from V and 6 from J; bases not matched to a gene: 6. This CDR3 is CASSLGAGEDTQYF. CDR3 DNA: TGTGCCAGCAGTTTGGGTGCGGGAGAGGATACGCAGTATTTT.

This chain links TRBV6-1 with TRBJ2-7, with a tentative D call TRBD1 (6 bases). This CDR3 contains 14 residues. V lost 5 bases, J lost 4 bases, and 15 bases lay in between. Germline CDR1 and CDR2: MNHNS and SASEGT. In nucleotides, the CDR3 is TGTGCCAGCAGTAGGCATGGACAGCTTTACGAGCAGTACGTC. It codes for CASSRHGQLYEQYV.

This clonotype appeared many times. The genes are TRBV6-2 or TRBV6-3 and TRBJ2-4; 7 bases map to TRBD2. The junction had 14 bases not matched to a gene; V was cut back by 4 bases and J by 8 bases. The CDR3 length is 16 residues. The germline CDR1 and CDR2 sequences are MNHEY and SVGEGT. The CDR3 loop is CASSSQGAGREDIQYF. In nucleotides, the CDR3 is TGTGCCAGCAGTTCCCAGGGAGCGGGGCGGGAAGACATTCAGTACTTC.

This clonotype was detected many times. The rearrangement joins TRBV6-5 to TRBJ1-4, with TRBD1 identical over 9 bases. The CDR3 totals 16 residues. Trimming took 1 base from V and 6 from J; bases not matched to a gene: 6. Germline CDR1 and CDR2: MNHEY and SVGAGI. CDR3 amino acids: CASSYLPGTGYEKLFF. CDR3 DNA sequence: TGTGCCAGCAGTTACTTACCCGGGACAGGGTATGAAAAACTGTTTTTT.

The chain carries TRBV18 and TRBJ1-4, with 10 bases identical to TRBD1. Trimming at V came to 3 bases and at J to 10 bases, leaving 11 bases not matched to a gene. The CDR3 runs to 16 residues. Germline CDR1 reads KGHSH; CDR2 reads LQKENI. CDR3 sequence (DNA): TGTGCCAGCTCACCCTCTGACAGGGGGCTGTCTGCAAAACTGTTTTTT. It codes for CASSPSDRGLSAKLFF. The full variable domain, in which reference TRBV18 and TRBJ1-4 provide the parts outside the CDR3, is NAGVMQNPRHLVRRRGQEARLRCSPMKGHSHVYWYRQLPEEGLKFMVYLQKENIIDESGMPKERFSAEFPKEGPSILRIQQVVRGDSAAYFCASSPSDRGLSAKLFFGSGTQLSVL.

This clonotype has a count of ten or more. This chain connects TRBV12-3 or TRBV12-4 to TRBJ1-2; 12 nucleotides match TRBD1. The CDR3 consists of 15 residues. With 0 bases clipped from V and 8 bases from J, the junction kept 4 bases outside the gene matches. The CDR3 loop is CASSLAGQGAQGYTF. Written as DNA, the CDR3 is TGTGCCAGCAGTTTAGCGGGACAGGGGGCGCAGGGCTACACCTTC.

The CDR3 sequence is CASSLVFGGHTGELFF. The CDR3 nucleotides are TGTGCCAGCAGCTTAGTTTTTGGGGGCCACACCGGGGAGCTGTTTTTT. The chain carries TRBV7-8 and TRBJ2-2; TRBD1 might be the D (6 bases). V was trimmed by 1 base and J by 3 bases, leaving 12 bases between them. This CDR3 has 16 amino acids. CDR1 SGHVS and CDR2 FQNEAQ come from the germline V gene.

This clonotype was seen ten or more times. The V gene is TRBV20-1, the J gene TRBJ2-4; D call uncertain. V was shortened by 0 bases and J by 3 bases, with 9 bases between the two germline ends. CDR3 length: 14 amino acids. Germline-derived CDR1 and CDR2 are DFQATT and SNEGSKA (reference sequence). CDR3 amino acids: CSARDSAIKNIQYF. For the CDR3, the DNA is TGCAGTGCTAGAGATTCAGCTATCAAAAACATTCAGTACTTC.

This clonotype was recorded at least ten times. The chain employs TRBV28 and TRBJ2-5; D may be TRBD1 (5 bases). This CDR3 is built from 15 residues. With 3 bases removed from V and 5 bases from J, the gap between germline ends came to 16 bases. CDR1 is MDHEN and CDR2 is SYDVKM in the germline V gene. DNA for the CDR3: TGTGCCAGCAGTTTCGAGTCCTGGGGCGCGGAGACCCAGTACTTC. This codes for CASSFESWGAETQYF.

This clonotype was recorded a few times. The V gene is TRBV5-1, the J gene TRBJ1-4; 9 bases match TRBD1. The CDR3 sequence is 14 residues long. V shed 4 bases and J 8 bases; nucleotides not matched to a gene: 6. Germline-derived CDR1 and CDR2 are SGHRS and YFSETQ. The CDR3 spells CASSAGQGGEKLFF. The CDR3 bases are TGCGCCAGCAGCGCGGGACAGGGAGGCGAAAAACTGTTTTTT.

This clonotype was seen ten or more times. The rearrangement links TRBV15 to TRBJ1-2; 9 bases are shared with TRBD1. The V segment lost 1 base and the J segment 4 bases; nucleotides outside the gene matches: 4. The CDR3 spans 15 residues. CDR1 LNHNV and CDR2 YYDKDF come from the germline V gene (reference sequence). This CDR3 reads CATSRVGTGPYGYTF. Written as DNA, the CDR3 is TGTGCCACCAGCAGAGTAGGGACAGGGCCCTATGGCTACACCTTC. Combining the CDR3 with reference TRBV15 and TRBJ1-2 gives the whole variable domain DAMVIQNPRYQVTQFGKPVTLSCSQTLNHNVMYWYQQKSSQAPKLLFHYYDKDFNNEADTPDNFQSRRPNTSFCFLDIRSPGLGDTAMYLCATSRVGTGPYGYTFGSGTRLTVV.

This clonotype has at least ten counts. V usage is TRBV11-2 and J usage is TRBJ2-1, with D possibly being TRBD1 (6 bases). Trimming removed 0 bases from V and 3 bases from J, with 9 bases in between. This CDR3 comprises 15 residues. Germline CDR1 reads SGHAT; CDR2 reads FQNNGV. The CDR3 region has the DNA TGTGCCAGCAGCTTAGAGGGACACCTCTACAATGAGCAGTTCTTC. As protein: CASSLEGHLYNEQFF.

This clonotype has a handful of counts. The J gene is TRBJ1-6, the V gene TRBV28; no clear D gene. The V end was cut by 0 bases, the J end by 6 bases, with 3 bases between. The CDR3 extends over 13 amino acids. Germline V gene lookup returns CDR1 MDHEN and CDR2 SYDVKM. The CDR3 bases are TGTGCCAGCAGTTTATGGACTAATTCACCCCTCCACTTT. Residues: CASSLWTNSPLHF.

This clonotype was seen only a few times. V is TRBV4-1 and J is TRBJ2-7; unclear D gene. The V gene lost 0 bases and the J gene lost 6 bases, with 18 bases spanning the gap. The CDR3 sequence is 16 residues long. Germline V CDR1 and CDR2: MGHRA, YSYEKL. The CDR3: CASSQDSGPIVREQYF. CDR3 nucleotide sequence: TGCGCCAGCAGCCAAGATTCTGGTCCGATTGTCCGCGAGCAGTACTTC.

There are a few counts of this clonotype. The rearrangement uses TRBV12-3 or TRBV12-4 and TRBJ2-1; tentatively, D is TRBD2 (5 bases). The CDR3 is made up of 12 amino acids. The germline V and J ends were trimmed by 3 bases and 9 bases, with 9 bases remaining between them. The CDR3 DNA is TGTGCCAGCAGTTTTAACCGGGGTGAGCAGTTCTTC. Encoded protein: CASSFNRGEQFF.

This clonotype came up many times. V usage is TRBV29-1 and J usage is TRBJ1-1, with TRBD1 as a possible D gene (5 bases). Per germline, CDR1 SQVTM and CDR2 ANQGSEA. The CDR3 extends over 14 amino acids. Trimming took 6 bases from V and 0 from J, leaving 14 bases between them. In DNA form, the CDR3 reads TGCAGCGTGGGGACGGATATCATGAACACTGAAGCTTTCTTT. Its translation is CSVGTDIMNTEAFF.

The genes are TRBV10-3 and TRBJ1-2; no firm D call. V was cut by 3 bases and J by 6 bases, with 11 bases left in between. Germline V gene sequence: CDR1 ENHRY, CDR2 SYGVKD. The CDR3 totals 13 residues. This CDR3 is CAISDSRRDGYTF. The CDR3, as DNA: TGTGCCATCAGTGACTCTCGGCGAGATGGCTACACCTTC.